A selection of T cell receptor beta chains follows, all from one sample in a study of post-analysis software for immune sequencing data. TCRdb re-called the PCR reads through MiXCR, storing one row per CDR3 protein. The repertoire includes roughly 730,000 distinct CDR3 sequences, 30% of them detected once, and roughly 0.57% sits in the top ten. Material: blood. The receptor set was obtained from a girl between 5 and 17 years old with multiple sclerosis. The CDR3 runs from the conserved cysteine through the conserved F or W. D genes are given only for firm matches.

d_call: TRBD2; v_call: TRBV12-3/TRBV12-4; j_call: TRBJ2-1; cdr3_aa: CASTPHGGAPNEQFF
d_call: .; v_call: TRBV7-9; j_call: TRBJ2-3; cdr3_aa: CASSPGPSLPQYF
d_call: TRBD2; v_call: TRBV10-3; j_call: TRBJ2-3; cdr3_aa: CAVSDARTSGTDTQYF
d_call: .; v_call: TRBV20-1; j_call: TRBJ2-3; cdr3_aa: CSASFTDTQYF
d_call: .; v_call: TRBV29-1; j_call: TRBJ2-7; cdr3_aa: CSAGGGQGRSYEQYF
d_call: TRBD2; v_call: TRBV5-1; j_call: TRBJ2-1; cdr3_aa: CASSGTSGGHTYNEQFF
d_call: .; v_call: TRBV5-1; j_call: TRBJ2-3; cdr3_aa: CASRSRGTAARPSDTQYF
d_call: .; v_call: TRBV20-1; j_call: TRBJ1-2; cdr3_aa: CSARVRRDANYGYTF
d_call: TRBD1; v_call: TRBV6-5; j_call: TRBJ1-5; cdr3_aa: CASSRSDRESNQPQHF
d_call: .; v_call: TRBV29-1; j_call: TRBJ1-5; cdr3_aa: CSVGDQPQHF
d_call: .; v_call: TRBV20-1; j_call: TRBJ2-1; cdr3_aa: CSATSWDSPDEQFF
d_call: .; v_call: TRBV11-2; j_call: TRBJ2-3; cdr3_aa: CASSSVRGPDTQYF
d_call: TRBD1; v_call: TRBV10-3; j_call: TRBJ1-5; cdr3_aa: CAISPTGGRSNQPQHF
d_call: .; v_call: TRBV11-2; j_call: TRBJ2-2; cdr3_aa: CASSLYLRSGTGELFF